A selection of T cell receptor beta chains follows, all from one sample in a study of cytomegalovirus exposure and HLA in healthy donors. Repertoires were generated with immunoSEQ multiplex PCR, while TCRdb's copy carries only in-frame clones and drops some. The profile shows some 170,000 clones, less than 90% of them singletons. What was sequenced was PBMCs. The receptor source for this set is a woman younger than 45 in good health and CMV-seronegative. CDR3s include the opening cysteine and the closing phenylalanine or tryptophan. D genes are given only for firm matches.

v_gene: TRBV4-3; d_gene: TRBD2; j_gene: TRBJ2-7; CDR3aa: CASSQDAGLAGGLDF
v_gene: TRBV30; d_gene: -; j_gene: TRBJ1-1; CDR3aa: CAWSGTASTEAFF
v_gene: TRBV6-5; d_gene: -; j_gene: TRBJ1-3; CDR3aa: CASSYSSGNGNTIYF
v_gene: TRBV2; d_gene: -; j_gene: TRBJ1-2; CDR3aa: CASKGGFGYGYTF
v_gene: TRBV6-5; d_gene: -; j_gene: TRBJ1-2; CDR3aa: CASSYELGYGYTF
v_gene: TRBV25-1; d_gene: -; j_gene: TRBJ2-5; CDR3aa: CASSDSAARQTQYF
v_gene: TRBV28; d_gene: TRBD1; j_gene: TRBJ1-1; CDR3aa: CASSFAGGREAFF
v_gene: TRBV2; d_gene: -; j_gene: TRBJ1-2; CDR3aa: CASEVDRLNYGYTF
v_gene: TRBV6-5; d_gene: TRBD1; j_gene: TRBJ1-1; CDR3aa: CASSYTPGGLTEAFF
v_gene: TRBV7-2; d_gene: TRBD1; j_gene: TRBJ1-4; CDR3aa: CASSPREAGGMWGNEKLFF
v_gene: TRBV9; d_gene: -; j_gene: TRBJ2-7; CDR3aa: CASSVASGSPYEQYF
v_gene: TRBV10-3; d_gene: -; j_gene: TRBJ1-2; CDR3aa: CAISGGLTSTYGYTF
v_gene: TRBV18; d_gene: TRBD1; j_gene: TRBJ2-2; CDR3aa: CASSQDLTGFAGELFF
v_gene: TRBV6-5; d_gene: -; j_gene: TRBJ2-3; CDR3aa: CASSNGPTTDTQYF
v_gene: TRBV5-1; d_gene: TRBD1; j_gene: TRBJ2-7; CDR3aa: CASSIYHRGTYEQYF
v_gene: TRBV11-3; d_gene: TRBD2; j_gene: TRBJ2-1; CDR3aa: CASSPTPGRSGRWGEQFF
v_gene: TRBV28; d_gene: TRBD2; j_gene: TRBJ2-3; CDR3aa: CASSSIAGGWTDTQYF
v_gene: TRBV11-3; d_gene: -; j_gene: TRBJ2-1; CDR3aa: CASSLETSGEQFF
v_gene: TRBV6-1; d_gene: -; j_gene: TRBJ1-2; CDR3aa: CASSTRGLGGYTF
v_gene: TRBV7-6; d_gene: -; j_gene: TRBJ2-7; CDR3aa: CASSPGGPHEQYF
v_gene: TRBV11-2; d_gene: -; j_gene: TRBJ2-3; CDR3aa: CASSNGPKGVSTDTQYF
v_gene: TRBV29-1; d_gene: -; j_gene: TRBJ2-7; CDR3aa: CSVTVRGSSYEQYF
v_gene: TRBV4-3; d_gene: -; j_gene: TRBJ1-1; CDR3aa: CASSQDRSRGLNTEAFF
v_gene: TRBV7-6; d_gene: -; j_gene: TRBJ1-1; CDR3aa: CASSLASAAGTEAFF
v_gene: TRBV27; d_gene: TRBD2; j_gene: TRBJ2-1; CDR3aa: CASSFRTSGEQFF
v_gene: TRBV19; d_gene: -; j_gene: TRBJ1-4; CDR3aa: CASSPLASNEKLFF
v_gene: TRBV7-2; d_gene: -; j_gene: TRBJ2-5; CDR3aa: CASTPGLAQETQYF
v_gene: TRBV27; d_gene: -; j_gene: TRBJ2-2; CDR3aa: CASSLSPGEGATGELFF
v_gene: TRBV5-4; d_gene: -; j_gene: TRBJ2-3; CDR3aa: CASSLDRSTDTQYF
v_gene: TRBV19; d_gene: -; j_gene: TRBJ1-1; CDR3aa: CASSIKAAGTEAFF
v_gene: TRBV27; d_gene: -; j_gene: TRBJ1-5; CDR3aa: CASSLSPQGSQPQHF
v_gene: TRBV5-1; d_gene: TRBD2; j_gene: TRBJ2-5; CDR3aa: CASCTQASGSEETQYF
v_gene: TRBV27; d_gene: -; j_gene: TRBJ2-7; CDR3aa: CASKPREVGYEQYF
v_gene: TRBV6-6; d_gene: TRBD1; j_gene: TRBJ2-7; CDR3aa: CASSLPPDRGLEQYF
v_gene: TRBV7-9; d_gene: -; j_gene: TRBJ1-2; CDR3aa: CASSLGAGVDYGYTF
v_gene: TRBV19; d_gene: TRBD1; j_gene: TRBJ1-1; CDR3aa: CASTPTGAEAFF
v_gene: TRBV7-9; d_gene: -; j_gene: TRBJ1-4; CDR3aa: CASSHAGPRDEKLFF
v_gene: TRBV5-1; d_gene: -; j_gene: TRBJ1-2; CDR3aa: CASSLEGHLMVYGYTF
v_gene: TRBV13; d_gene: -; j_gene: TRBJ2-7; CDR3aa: CASSFTGTPSYEQYF
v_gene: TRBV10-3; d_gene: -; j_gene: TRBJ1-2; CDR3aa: CAIKPPGLDGYTF
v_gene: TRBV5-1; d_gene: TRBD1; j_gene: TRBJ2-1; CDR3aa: CASSLGQGSSYNEQFF
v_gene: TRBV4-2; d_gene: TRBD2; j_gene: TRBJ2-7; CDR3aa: CASSQEASGEYEQYF
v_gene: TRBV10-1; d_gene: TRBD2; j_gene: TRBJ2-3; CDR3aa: CASSDGPSGGPGPSTDTQYF
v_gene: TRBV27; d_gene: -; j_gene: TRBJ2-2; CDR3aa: CASTRLGRGSAGELFF
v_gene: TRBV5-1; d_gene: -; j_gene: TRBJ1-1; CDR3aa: CASTAYSGGTEAFF
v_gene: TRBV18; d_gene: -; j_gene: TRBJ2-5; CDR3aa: CASSPLSNYQETQYF
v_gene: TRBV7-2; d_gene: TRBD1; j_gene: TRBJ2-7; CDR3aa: CASSLRQGNNYEQYF
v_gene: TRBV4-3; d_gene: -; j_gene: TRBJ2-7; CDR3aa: CASSQDWTAVDEQYF
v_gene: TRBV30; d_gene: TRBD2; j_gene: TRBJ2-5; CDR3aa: CAWREGTRTETQYF
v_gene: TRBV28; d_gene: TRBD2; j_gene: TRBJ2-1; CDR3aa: CASSPPSGRSHEQFF
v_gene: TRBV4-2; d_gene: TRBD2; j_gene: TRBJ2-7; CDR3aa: CASSQDKASGSLYEQYF
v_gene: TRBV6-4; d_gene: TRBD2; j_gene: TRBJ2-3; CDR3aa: CASSQAGGSRADTQYF
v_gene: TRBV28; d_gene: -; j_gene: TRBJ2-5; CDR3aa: CASSPRGGQETQYF
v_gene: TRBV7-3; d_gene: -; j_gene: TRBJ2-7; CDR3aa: CASSSGPNYEQYF